This T cell receptor beta chain derives from a study of blood T cell repertoires in COVID-19. Germline CDR1 and CDR2: LNHDA and SQIVND (reference sequence). V was clipped by 8 bases and J by 3 bases; unmatched bases: 15. The CDR3 sequence is 17 residues long. The data were produced by immunoSEQ multiplex PCR, yet TCRdb's version contains in-frame clones alone and is incomplete. Of roughly 260,000 clones in the sample, roughly 87% were seen once. The rearrangement links TRBV19 to TRBJ2-2, with 7 bases aligning to TRBD2. Sequences were obtained from PBMCs or T cells enriched from blood (not recorded which). The sequence was collected from a woman in her twenties or thirties with acute COVID-19. DNA of the CDR3: TGTGCCAGTTATTCTCCCAGAGCGGGATTAGACACCGGGGAGCTGTTTTTT. Amino acids: CASYSPRAGLDTGELFF.